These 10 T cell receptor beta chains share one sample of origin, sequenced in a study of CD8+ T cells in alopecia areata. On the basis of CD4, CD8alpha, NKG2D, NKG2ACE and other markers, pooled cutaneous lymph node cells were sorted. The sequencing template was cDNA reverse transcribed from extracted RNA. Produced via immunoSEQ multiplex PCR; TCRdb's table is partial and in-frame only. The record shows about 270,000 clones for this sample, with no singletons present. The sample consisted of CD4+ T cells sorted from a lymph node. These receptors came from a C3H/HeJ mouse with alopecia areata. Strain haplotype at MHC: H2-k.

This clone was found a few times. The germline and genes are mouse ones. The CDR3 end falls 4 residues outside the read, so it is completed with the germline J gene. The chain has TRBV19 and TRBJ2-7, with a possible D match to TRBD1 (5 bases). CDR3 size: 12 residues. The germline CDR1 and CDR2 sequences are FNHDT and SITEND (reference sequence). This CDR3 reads CASSSRQYEQYF. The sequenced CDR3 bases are TGTGCCAGCAGCTCCCGACAGTAT.

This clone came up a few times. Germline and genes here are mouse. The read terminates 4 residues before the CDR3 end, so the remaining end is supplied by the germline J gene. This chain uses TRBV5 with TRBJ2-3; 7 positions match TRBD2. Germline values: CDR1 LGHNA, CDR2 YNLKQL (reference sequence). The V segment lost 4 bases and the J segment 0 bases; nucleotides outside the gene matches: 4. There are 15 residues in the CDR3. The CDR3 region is CASSPAGGSAETLYF. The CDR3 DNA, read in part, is TGTGCCAGCAGCCCCGCTGGGGGTAGTGCAGAA.

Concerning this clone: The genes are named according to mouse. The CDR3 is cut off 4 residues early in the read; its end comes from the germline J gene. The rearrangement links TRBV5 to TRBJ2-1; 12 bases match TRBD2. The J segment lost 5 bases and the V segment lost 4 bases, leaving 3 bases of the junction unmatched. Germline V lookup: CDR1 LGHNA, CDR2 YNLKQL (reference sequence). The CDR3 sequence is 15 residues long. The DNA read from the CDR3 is TGTGCCAGCAGCCCCCGGGACTGGGGGGATGCT. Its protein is CASSPRDWGDA. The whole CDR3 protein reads CASSPRDWGDAEQFF.

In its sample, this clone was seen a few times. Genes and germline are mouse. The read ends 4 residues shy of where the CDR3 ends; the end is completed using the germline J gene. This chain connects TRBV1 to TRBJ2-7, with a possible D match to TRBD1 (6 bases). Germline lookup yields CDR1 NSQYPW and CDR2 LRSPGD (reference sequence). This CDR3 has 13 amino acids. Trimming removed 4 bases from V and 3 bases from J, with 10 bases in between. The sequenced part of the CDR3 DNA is TGCACCTGCAGTGGGAAACAGGGCTAT. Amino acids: CTCSGKQGY. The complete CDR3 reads CTCSGKQGYEQYF. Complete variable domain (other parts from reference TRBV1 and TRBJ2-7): VTLLEQNPRWRLVPRGQAVNLRCILKNSQYPWMSWYQQDLQKQLQWLFTLRSPGDKEVKSLPGADYLATRVTDTELRLQVANMSQGRTLYCTCSGKQGYEQYFGPGTRLTVL.

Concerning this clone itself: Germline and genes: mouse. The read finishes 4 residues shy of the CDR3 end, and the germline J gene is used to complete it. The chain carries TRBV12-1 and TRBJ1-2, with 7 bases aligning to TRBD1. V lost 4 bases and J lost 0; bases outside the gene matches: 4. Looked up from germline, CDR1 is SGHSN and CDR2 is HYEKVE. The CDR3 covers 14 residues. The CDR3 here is CASSRGQPNSDYTF. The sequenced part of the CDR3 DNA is TGTGCCAGCTCCCGGGGACAGCCAAACTCC.

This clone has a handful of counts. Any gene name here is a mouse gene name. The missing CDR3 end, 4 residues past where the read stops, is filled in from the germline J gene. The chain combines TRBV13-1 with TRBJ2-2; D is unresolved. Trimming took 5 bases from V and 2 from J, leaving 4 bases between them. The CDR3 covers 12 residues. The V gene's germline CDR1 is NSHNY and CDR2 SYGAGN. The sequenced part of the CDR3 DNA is TGTGCCAGCAGCAAGAACACCGGG. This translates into CASSKNTG. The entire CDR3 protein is CASSKNTGQLYF.

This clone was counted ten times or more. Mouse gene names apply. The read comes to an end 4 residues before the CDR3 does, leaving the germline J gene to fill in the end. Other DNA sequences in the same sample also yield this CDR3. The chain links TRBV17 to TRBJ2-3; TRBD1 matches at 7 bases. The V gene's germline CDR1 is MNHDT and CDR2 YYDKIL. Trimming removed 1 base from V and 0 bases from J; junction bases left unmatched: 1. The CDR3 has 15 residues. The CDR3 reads CASSRGDSSAETLYF. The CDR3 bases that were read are TGTGCTAGCAGTAGAGGGGACAGTAGTGCAGAA. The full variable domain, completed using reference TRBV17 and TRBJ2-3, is DTTVKQNPRYKLARVGKPVNLICSQTMNHDTMYWYQKKPNQAPKLLLFYYDKILNREADTFEKFQSSRPNNSFCSLYIGSAGLEYSAMYLCASSRGDSSAETLYFGSGTRLTVL.

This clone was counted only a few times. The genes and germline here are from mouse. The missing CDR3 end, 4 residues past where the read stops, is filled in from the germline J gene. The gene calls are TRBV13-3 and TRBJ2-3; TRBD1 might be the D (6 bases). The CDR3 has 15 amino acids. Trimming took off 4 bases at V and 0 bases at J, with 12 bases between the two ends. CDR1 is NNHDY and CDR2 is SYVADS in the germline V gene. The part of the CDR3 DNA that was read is TGTGCCAGCAGTCGGGACAAATCTAGTGCAGAA. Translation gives CASSRDKSSAE. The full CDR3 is CASSRDKSSAETLYF.

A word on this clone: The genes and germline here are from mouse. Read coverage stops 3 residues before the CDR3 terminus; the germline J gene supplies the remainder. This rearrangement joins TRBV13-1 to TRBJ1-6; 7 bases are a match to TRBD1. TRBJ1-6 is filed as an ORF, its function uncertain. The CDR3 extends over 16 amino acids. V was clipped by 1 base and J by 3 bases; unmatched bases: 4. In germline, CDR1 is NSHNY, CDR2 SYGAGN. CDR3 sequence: CASSDPGTDYNSPLYF. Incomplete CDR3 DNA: TGTGCCAGCAGTGATCCCGGGACAGACTATAATTCGCCC.

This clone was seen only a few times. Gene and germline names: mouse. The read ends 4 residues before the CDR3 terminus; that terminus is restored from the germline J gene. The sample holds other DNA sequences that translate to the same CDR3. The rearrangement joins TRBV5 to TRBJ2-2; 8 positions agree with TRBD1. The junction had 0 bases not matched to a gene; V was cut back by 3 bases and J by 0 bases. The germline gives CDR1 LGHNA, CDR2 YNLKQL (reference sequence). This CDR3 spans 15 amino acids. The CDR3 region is CASSQGQANTGQLYF. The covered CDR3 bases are TGTGCCAGCAGCCAGGGACAGGCAAACACCGGG.